These T cell receptor beta chains were read from a single sample in a study of CD8 T cells in Susac syndrome. One entry per CDR3 protein results from TCRdb running MiXCR on the immunoSEQ multiplex PCR reads. Of some 170,000 distinct CDR3 sequences in the sample, about 94% are singletons; the top ten hold over 0.08%. The sequenced sample was CD4+ T cells from PBMCs. Receptors were obtained from a human donor in good health. The conserved cysteine and the conserved F or W are not part of the CDR3 here.

>TRBJ1-2|TRBV7-3
ASSLENRADYGYT
>TRBJ2-1|TRBV29-1
SSYAGDNEQF
>TRBJ1-5|TRBV29-1
SVVTGYSNQPQH
>TRBJ2-5|TRBV24-1
ATSVSSVETQY
>TRBJ2-5|TRBV20-1
SASYRQQETQY
>TRBJ2-7|TRBV20-1
SAPGASGSYEQY
>TRBJ2-3|TRBV7-2
ASSLNSPASTDTQY
>TRBJ2-7|TRBV20-1
SARENLAYEQY
>TRBJ2-3|TRBV4-2
ASSQLAGGDTQY
>TRBJ1-1|TRBV6-4
ASSDWDSHELAEAF
>TRBJ2-3|TRBV9
ASGPTGLAADTQY
>TRBJ2-5|TRBV30
AWRPSGETQY
>TRBJ2-3|TRBV12-3/TRBV12-4
ASSFLADTRGPDTQY
>TRBJ1-1|TRBV5-6
ASSFGWTGVEAF
>TRBJ2-7|TRBV27
ASSLFFSAGSSYEQY
>TRBJ1-1|TRBV11-2
ASSLVQGTDTEAF
>TRBJ1-1|TRBV29-1
SASGYTEAF
>TRBJ1-3|TRBV29-1
SVEGQGANTIY
>TRBJ2-1|TRBV20-1
SARTTSGTYNEQF
>TRBJ1-1|TRBV19
ASSPGTPTEAF
>TRBJ2-3|TRBV9
ASSASWTQY
>TRBJ2-3|TRBV27
ASSLSAGSTDTQY
>TRBJ1-2|TRBV6-5
ASSSDGIYGYT
>TRBJ1-5|TRBV7-2
ASSSQGAGQPQH
>TRBJ2-7|TRBV6-6
ASSYRPLGTSYEQY
>TRBJ2-5|TRBV29-1
SVLGGLDETQY
>TRBJ2-1|TRBV9
ASSVVQGYNEQF
>TRBJ1-2|TRBV25-1
ASRRGGSDGGYT
>TRBJ2-3|TRBV7-3
ASSFEGGQGDTQY
>TRBJ2-1|TRBV9
ASSVLAGTQF
>TRBJ2-3|TRBV30
AWTTGGTDTQY
>TRBJ2-7|TRBV6-2/TRBV6-3
ASSSPGPKY
>TRBJ2-7|TRBV9
ASSPRLAGGNEQY
>TRBJ2-5|TRBV5-1
ASSLAGLPTETQY
>TRBJ2-7|TRBV29-1
SVVPSSPQAAYEQY